A single sample gave rise to the 7 T cell receptor beta chains below, sequenced in a study of cytomegalovirus exposure and HLA in healthy donors. 60 Vbeta and 13 Jbeta primers were used in PCR. The method was immunoSEQ multiplex PCR; TCRdb's version includes in-frame clones alone and lacks a portion of them. Found here are more than 150,000 clones, more than 75% of them singletons; the top ten hold 2% to 3%. The source material was PBMCs. The source of these receptors is a woman in her twenties or thirties in good health and CMV-seropositive.

The chain is built from TRBV7-2 and TRBJ2-5, with 11 bases lining up with TRBD2. This CDR3 spans 16 amino acids. V trimming: 1 base; J trimming: 5 bases; junction bases outside the gene matches: 6. Germline CDR1 reads SGHTA; CDR2 reads FQGNSA. The CDR3 sequence: CASSLVSGGGLETQYF. CDR3 DNA sequence: TGTGCCAGCAGCTTAGTTAGCGGGGGGGGTCTGGAGACCCAGTACTTC. Based on the CDR3 plus reference TRBV7-2 and TRBJ2-5, the full variable domain is GAGVSQSPSNKVTEKGKDVELRCDPISGHTALYWYRQSLGQGLEFLIYFQGNSAPDKSGLPSDRFSAERTGGSVSTLTIQRTQQEDSAVYLCASSLVSGGGLETQYFGPGTRLLVL.

The gene calls are TRBV7-9 and TRBJ2-5; 9 bases are a match to TRBD1. The CDR3 length is 15 residues. Trimming at V came to 6 bases and at J to 2 bases, leaving 7 bases not matched to a gene. CDR1 is SEHNR, CDR2 FQNEAQ, per germline (reference sequence). CDR3 bases: TGTGCCAGCAGTTTGACAGGGGGACCTCAAGAGACCCAGTACTTC. This encodes CASSLTGGPQETQYF.

The chain is built from TRBV4-2 and TRBJ1-1; D may be TRBD1 (5 bases). Germline V gene data show CDR1 as LGHNA and CDR2 as YNFKEQ. The CDR3 contains 15 residues. The V gene lost 1 base and the J gene lost 10 bases, with 19 bases spanning the gap. The CDR3 DNA is TGTGCCAGCAGCCAAGGACAGACGAGGCAGACTCGAGCTTTCTTT. The encoded protein is CASSQGQTRQTRAFF.

The gene calls are TRBV7-9 and TRBJ1-2; 8 bases fit TRBD1. After removal of 5 bases from V and 4 bases from J, the junction contained 6 bases not matched to a gene. This CDR3 has 14 amino acids. CDR1 and CDR2 from the germline V gene are SEHNR and FQNEAQ (reference sequence). Here the CDR3 DNA reads TGTGCCAGCAGCCTGCAGGACAGGGTCTATGGCTACACCTTC. As protein: CASSLQDRVYGYTF.

The chain has TRBV15 and TRBJ1-1, with D hard to call. The germline V gene has CDR1 LNHNV and CDR2 YYDKDF (reference sequence). Trimming cost V 4 bases and J 1 base, with 7 bases left between them. The CDR3 has 13 residues. CDR3 sequence reads: CATSITGNTEAFF. CDR3 DNA sequence: TGTGCCACCAGCATTACGGGGAACACTGAAGCTTTCTTT. Full variable domain (remainder filled in from reference TRBV15 and TRBJ1-1): DAMVIQNPRYQVTQFGKPVTLSCSQTLNHNVMYWYQQKSSQAPKLLFHYYDKDFNNEADTPDNFQSRRPNTSFCFLDIRSPGLGDTAMYLCATSITGNTEAFFGQGTRLTVV.

This chain connects TRBV21-1 to TRBJ2-7; the table calls TRBD2, which could not be checked here. TRBV21-1 is a recognized pseudogene. The CDR3 loop spans 17 amino acids. The CDR3 DNA is TGTGCCAGCCTACCCCGGGGGGAAGAAAACAGCTCCTACGAGCAGTACTTC. Its protein product is CASLPRGEENSSYEQYF.

This chain links TRBV7-9 with TRBJ2-1, with D tentatively TRBD1 (5 bases). In germline, CDR1 is SEHNR, CDR2 FQNEAQ (reference sequence). CDR3 size: 12 residues. V lost 5 bases and J lost 8, with 10 bases in between. CDR3 residues: CASSQTAHEQFF. CDR3 DNA: TGTGCCAGCAGCCAGACAGCCCATGAGCAGTTCTTC.